This entry lists 2 T cell receptor beta chains sequenced from one sample in a study of beta chain features in type 1 diabetes. Reverse transcribing all isolated RNA meant expressed TCRB transcripts were sequenced. TCRdb keeps only in-frame clones here, not all; method: immunoSEQ multiplex PCR. The sample carries 850,000 to 900,000 clones, roughly 15% recorded once. Material for sequencing was naive CD4+ T cells from blood. Source of these receptors: a woman aged 18-30 years in good health.

This chain uses TRBV27 with TRBJ2-7; D assignment may be TRBD1 or TRBD2 (6 bases each). Trimming removed 3 bases at V and 6 bases at J, with 21 bases between. The germline gives CDR1 MNHEY, CDR2 SMNVEV (reference sequence). The CDR3 length is 16 residues. The CDR3 sequence is CASSFASLGGPSEQYF. The CDR3 nucleotides are TGTGCCAGCAGTTTCGCGTCTCTCGGGGGCCCTTCCGAGCAGTACTTC.

Of note for this clone: The identical CDR3 is also encoded by other nucleotide sequences in the sample. The rearrangement uses TRBV18 and TRBJ2-7; possible D gene TRBD1, 6 bases. Germline CDR1 KGHSH, CDR2 LQKENI. The germline V and J ends were trimmed by 2 bases and 1 base, with 9 bases remaining between them. CDR3 length: 14 residues. The CDR3 region is CASSPTGTSYEQYF. The CDR3 DNA reads as TGTGCCAGCTCACCAACCGGGACATCCTACGAGCAGTACTTC. Variable domain in full (rest from reference TRBV18 and TRBJ2-7): NAGVMQNPRHLVRRRGQEARLRCSPMKGHSHVYWYRQLPEEGLKFMVYLQKENIIDESGMPKERFSAEFPKEGPSILRIQQVVRGDSAAYFCASSPTGTSYEQYFGPGTRLTVT.